The 12 T cell receptor beta chains given below trace back to one sample, sequenced in a study of regulatory T cells in long-lasting Graves disease. Regarding time point: newly diagnosed GD, antithyroid drugs for less than 3 months. TCR sequences were obtained from RNA taken from PBMCs. The TCR beta library used iRepertoire HTBI primers with Arm-PCR amplification of CDR3. One entry per CDR3 protein results from TCRdb running MiXCR on the multiplex PCR reads. The profile shows about 400,000 distinct CDR3 sequences, around 15% of them singletons. These data were likewise used in another study, on T cells in Graves' hyperthyroidism and ophthalmopathy.

This material consisted of peripheral blood mononuclear cells (PBMCs), taken at new diagnosis, from a patient treated with antithyroid drugs. The receptors originated from a woman aged 18-30 years with Graves disease.

There are a few counts of this clonotype. The rearrangement links TRBV27 to TRBJ2-3; perhaps TRBD2 as D (5 bases). Trimming took 1 base from V and 9 from J, leaving 11 bases between them. The CDR3 spans 13 residues. Germline loops: CDR1 MNHEY, CDR2 SMNVEV (reference sequence). The CDR3 sequence: CASSLFNSGTQYF. The DNA of the CDR3 is TGTGCCAGCAGTTTATTTAATTCGGGGACGCAGTATTTT.

This clonotype was seen only a few times. The rearrangement uses TRBV9 and TRBJ2-1; perhaps TRBD1 as D (6 bases). V lost 4 bases and J 4 bases, leaving 18 bases between the germline ends. Germline CDR1 and CDR2: SGDLS and YYNGEE. This CDR3 has 16 residues. The CDR3 sequence: CASSLDSGTIYNEQFF. The CDR3 coding sequence is TGTGCCAGCAGCCTAGATTCCGGGACAATATACAATGAGCAGTTCTTC. The full variable domain, completed using reference TRBV9 and TRBJ2-1, is DSGVTQTPKHLITATGQRVTLRCSPRSGDLSVYWYQQSLDQGLQFLIQYYNGEERAKGNILERFSAQQFPDLHSELNLSSLELGDSALYFCASSLDSGTIYNEQFFGPGTRLTVL.

As concerns this clonotype: A clone one base away is much larger, so this may be a read error. The genes are TRBV30 and TRBJ2-2, with D possibly called TRBD1 or TRBD2 (5 bases each). The CDR3 is 12 residues long. Looked up from germline, CDR1 is GTSNPN and CDR2 is SVGIG (reference sequence). The DNA for the CDR3 is TGTGCCTGGAGTAAGGGGCCCGGGGAGCTGCTTTTT. It encodes CAWSKGPGELLF.

This clonotype was recorded many times. V usage is TRBV20-1 and J usage is TRBJ2-7; a possible D gene is TRBD2 (5 bases). Looked up from germline, CDR1 is DFQATT and CDR2 is SNEGSKA (reference sequence). V dropped 3 bases and J dropped 2 bases, with 14 bases sitting between them. This CDR3 is built from 14 residues. CDR3: CSASDYQGPYEQYF. CDR3 DNA: TGCAGTGCTAGCGACTACCAAGGGCCCTACGAGCAGTACTTC.

A note on this clonotype: A far larger clone is a single base away, which makes a read error likely. The rearrangement links TRBV11-2 to TRBJ2-1; D may be TRBD2 (6 bases). Germline V gives CDR1 SGHAT, CDR2 FQNNGV. The CDR3 spans 15 residues. V was trimmed by 5 bases and J by 7 bases, leaving 18 bases between them. CDR3 nucleotide sequence: TGTGCCAGCAGCCCCGGGACTGGCGATATGAATGAGCAGTTCTTC. Amino acids: CASSPGTGDMNEQFF.

In its sample, this clonotype was seen a few times. V usage is TRBV7-3 and J usage is TRBJ2-1, with D maybe TRBD1 (5 bases). Deletions cut 2 bases from V and 2 bases from J, with 10 bases between. The CDR3 totals 15 residues. From germline, CDR1 is SGHTA and CDR2 FQGTGA. CDR3 residues: CASSLQGSAYNEQFF. In DNA, the CDR3 is TGTGCCAGCAGCTTACAGGGATCGGCCTACAATGAGCAGTTCTTC.

Many counts were recorded for this clonotype. V gene TRBV28 combines with J gene TRBJ1-5; no clear D gene. From germline, CDR1 is MDHEN and CDR2 SYDVKM. The CDR3 runs to 15 residues. Trimming removed 5 bases from V and 0 bases from J, with 11 bases in between. CDR3 in amino acids: CASSDVVGSNQPQHF. In DNA, the CDR3 is TGTGCCAGCAGTGATGTGGTCGGTAGCAATCAGCCCCAGCATTTT.

This clonotype appeared many times. The junction differs from germline at one of its ends, possibly a read error. The CDR3 loop is CASREGNSPNEAFF. The CDR3 DNA reads as TGTGCCAGCAGAGAAGGAAACTCTCCTAATGAAGCTTTCTTT. The chain couples TRBV2 to TRBJ1-1; D is uncertain. CDR3 length: 14 residues. Germline V gives CDR1 SNHLY, CDR2 FYNNEI. The entire variable domain, with the rest obtained from reference TRBV2 and TRBJ1-1, is as follows: EPEVTQTPSHQVTQMGQEVILRCVPISNHLYFYWYRQILGQKVEFLVSFYNNEISEKSEIFDDQFSVERPDGSNFTLKIRSTKLEDSAMYFCASREGNSPNEAFFGQGTRLTVV.

This clonotype was counted at least ten times. The chain is built from TRBV11-2 and TRBJ2-7; no definite D call. The CDR3 has 15 residues. V lost 5 bases, J lost 0 bases, and 14 bases lay in between. Germline lookup yields CDR1 SGHAT and CDR2 FQNNGV. CDR3 protein: CASSVRFTSSYEQYF. CDR3 in DNA: TGTGCCAGCAGCGTACGGTTCACTTCCTCCTACGAGCAGTACTTC.

The chain carries TRBV20-1 and TRBJ1-6, with D uncertain. Germline-derived CDR1 and CDR2 are DFQATT and SNEGSKA (reference sequence). V was cut by 4 bases and J by 6 bases, with 19 bases left in between. CDR3 length: 16 amino acids. This CDR3 reads CSAIATWTTSNSPLHF. The CDR3 DNA reads as TGCAGTGCTATAGCGACCTGGACTACAAGTAATTCACCCCTCCACTTT.

This clonotype was observed a few times. This may be a read error, as it is one base from a much larger clone. The V and J genes are TRBV7-3 and TRBJ2-1, with no clear D. The CDR3 is 13 residues long. Germline CDR1 reads SGHTA; CDR2 reads FQGTGA. As DNA, the CDR3 is TGTGCCAGCAGCTCCCGGACCGGCCGCGAAAGGTCCTTC. Translation: CASSSRTGRERSF.

As concerns this clonotype: A much bigger clone sits one base away, suggesting this may be a read error. The chain combines TRBV7-8 with TRBJ2-1; 9 bases agree with TRBD2. Germline CDR1 reads SGHVS; CDR2 reads FQNEAQ. The CDR3 has 21 residues. This chain's CDR3 is CASSPSSPSGEGPHSYKEQFF. The CDR3 DNA sequence: TGTGCCAGCAGCCCTAGTAGCCCTAGCGGGGAGGGCCCCCACTCCTACAAGGAGCAGTTCTTC.